The T cell receptor (beta chain) under discussion was sequenced for a study of CD8 T cells in ankylosing spondylitis (dated by TCRdb to between 2016 and 2019). Turning to the overall study: T cell receptor beta repertoires were profiled in healthy donors and ankylosing spondylitis patients so that disease-linked TCR variants could be found. In total, the full study cohort was made up of roughly 100 healthy donors and 25 ankylosing spondylitis patients. Samples of peripheral blood were taken, and for ankylosing spondylitis patients, synovial fluid was collected as well.

This clonotype was detected ten times or more. This receptor's antigen is unknown. No much larger clonotype is one base removed from it; base qualities were not supplied. Taken from the germline V gene (reference sequence), the CDR1 and CDR2 loops are MNHEY and SMNVEV. The CDR3 spans 13 residues, from the cysteine through the phenylalanine. CDR3 DNA only is kept here, 39 bases in frame from base 1. Trimming accounts for 7 bases at V and 6 bases at J, while the number of junction bases matched to no gene is 8. What the work shows at the level of the full study, not this receptor alone: A CD8+ phenotype was shown by the disease-linked clones, which were found at relatively low frequencies in peripheral blood. Some TCR beta motif variants had previously been reported in synovial fluid and blood of reactive arthritis patients, which suggested common disease-initiation mechanisms. Significant enrichment of the disease-linked clones was reported in matched synovial fluid samples from ankylosing spondylitis patients. Blood from ankylosing spondylitis patients appeared to be characterized by a TCR beta motif composed of about eight highly homologous amino acid variants.

The sample was run on an Illumina HiSeq 2500. TCR beta libraries were prepared by quantitative 5'-RACE with molecular barcodes. In the paper's pipeline: A new computational method based on a probabilistic model of VDJ rearrangement was used to identify disease-linked TCR variants. TCRdb ran its own pipeline on the public reads, namely fastp trimming at Q25 and MiXCR clone calling, and kept in-frame beta chains. A single entry per CDR3 protein holds the most common genes and DNA from its merged rows. These V and J calls are TCRdb output, not the study's own analysis. The sample yields about 170,000 distinct CDR3 sequences; 15% to 20% were counted once. Approximately 7.8% of the sample rests with the top ten.

The receptor was isolated from a male donor with ankylosing spondylitis or in good health (not recorded which). The V gene is TRBV27 and the J gene is TRBJ1-1; TRBD1 agrees with 7 junctional bases. The sequencing input was blood, either unsorted or a sorted T cell fraction (not recorded which). The DNA is as follows: TGTGCCAGCAACTCCTACAGGGGCGCTGAAGCTTTCTTT. It translates to CASNSYRGAEAFF.